The sequence of this T cell receptor (beta chain) was determined in a study of blood T cell repertoires in COVID-19. The trim removed 4 bases at V and 8 bases at J, leaving 11 bases unmatched. The germline gives CDR1 SGHRS, CDR2 YFSETQ. The CDR3 loop spans 14 amino acids. The assay was immunoSEQ multiplex PCR, and TCRdb's table has in-frame clones only and misses some. This table holds about 80,000 clones, approximately 81% found once. The origin of this receptor is an elderly woman with acute or convalescent COVID-19. Source material: peripheral blood. The rearrangement links TRBV5-1 to TRBJ1-2; 7 bases align to TRBD1. The CDR3 spells CASSQTGDSGGYTF. The DNA for the CDR3 is TGCGCCAGCAGCCAGACTGGGGACAGTGGAGGCTACACCTTC.